Included here is one TCR beta chain sequence, with context. This clonotype was detected a few times. What this receptor recognizes is not known. Base qualities are not provided; no much larger clone lies one nucleotide away. This specimen comes from a study of T cells after yellow fever vaccination (dated by TCRdb to the late 2010s). As for the study more broadly: Libraries from fractions with low cell numbers were prepared with the SMART-Seq v4 Ultra Low Input RNA kit. Two healthy male donors made up the cohort, one aged 18 to 29 years and the other aged 30 to 39 years. To track T-cell clones before and after primary and booster YFV17D yellow fever vaccination, bulk TCR alpha and beta repertoires were sequenced longitudinally. Blood samples were taken at several timepoints before and after primary and secondary immunization, and bulk PBMC replicates and cell subsets were isolated. What the research found in general, with its limitations: Most clones expanded after primary vaccination were re-detected after the booster (about 96% of CD4 and approximately 89% of CD8), suggesting broad memory maintenance. The study included only a couple of donors, which limits how far the findings can be generalized. A small fraction of clonotypes appeared in both the CD4 and CD8 compartments, likely as a result of convergent recombination. The secondary T-cell response was found to be weaker but faster than the primary response, with a peak reached on day 5 rather than on day 15. Computational filtering was required because FACS-sorted repertoires could contain abundant contaminating clonotypes from the bulk population.

Sequencing used an Illumina NovaSeq 6000. TCR cDNA was made using 5'RACE template switching, a step that added a universal primer site and unique molecular identifiers. cDNA synthesis was primed from both the TCR alpha and TCR beta constant segments. Library amplification used two PCR steps, and the second PCR step added sample barcodes and sequencing adapters. Sequencing of libraries was done on Illumina HiSeq 2500 (2x100 bp) or NovaSeq (2x150 bp). As for how the authors treated the data: Reads were demultiplexed and collapsed into UMI consensus sequences with MIGEC, and V(D)J alignment was performed with MiXCR. Vaccine-responding clonotypes were defined with edgeR using replicate PBMC samples, requiring FDR below 0.01 and a log2 fold change above 5 up to day 15. Bulk clonotypes were assigned CD4 or CD8 identity according to which sequenced CD4 or CD8 repertoire held them at higher abundance. The public sequencing data were trimmed at Q25 with fastp and processed into clonotypes with MiXCR by TCRdb, which kept only in-frame beta chains. For every CDR3 protein sequence, its rows merge into one entry that carries the most common genes and DNA. The V and J calls were not made by the authors but by TCRdb's processing. Here the sample has under 150,000 distinct CDR3 sequences; 12% to 15% occur a single time. Roughly 44% of the sample goes to the ten largest clones.

What this sample's treatment or condition label stands for: live attenuated yellow fever vaccine strain. A standard Ficoll-Paque protocol was used to isolate PBMCs from peripheral blood. Dynabeads CD4 and CD8 positive selection kits were used to isolate the CD4 and CD8 T-cell fractions. RNA was extracted with TriZol from bulk PBMCs, CD4 and CD8 fractions, and dextramer-positive and dextramer-negative fractions. The input for sequencing was CD8+ T cells sorted from PBMCs, taken 5 days after the yellow fever booster vaccination. The clonotype was recovered from a man younger than 35 who received the YFV17D yellow fever vaccine.

The bases read TGTGCCAGCAGCTCCCCCGTACTAGCCAAAAACATTCAGTACTTC. Translated, this is CASSSPVLAKNIQYF. The chain is assembled from TRBV7-2 and TRBJ2-4, with the D gene too uncertain to name. Trimming removed 4 bases from V and 0 bases from J, leaving 10 bases between the germline ends. Per the germline V gene, SGHTA is the CDR1 and FQGNSA is the CDR2. From its cysteine to its phenylalanine, the CDR3 spans 15 amino acids. Just the 45-base CDR3 DNA is kept, in frame starting at base 1.